The 21 T cell receptor beta chains given below trace back to one sample, sequenced in a study of PD-1 blockade in classical Hodgkin lymphoma. Time point in this sample: newly diagnosed, previously untreated cHL patient sample. The table came from immunoSEQ multiplex PCR; TCRdb's copy has only in-frame clones and leaves some out. Of about 17,000 clones in the sample, roughly 87% are singletons; the top ten hold around 3.9%. Sequenced sample: peripheral blood mononuclear cells (PBMCs). The receptors here all came from a human donor with classical Hodgkin lymphoma.

This clone was seen just once. The chain is built from TRBV28 and TRBJ1-5; no firm D call. CDR1 is MDHEN and CDR2 is SYDVKM in the germline V gene. V shed 5 bases and J shed 6 bases, with 8 bases lying between them. CDR3 length: 12 residues. The CDR3 here is CASSPGFQPQHF. The CDR3 DNA reads TGTGCCAGCAGTCCCGGTTTTCAGCCCCAGCATTTT.

This clone is a singleton in its sample. The rearrangement joins TRBV27 to TRBJ2-2; 11 nucleotides align to TRBD2. The CDR3 covers 15 residues. Trimming removed 4 bases from V and 6 bases from J; junction bases left unmatched: 4. The germline V gene has CDR1 MNHEY and CDR2 SMNVEV (reference sequence). The CDR3: CASSSLAGVAGELFF. CDR3 nucleotides: TGTGCCAGCAGTTCACTAGCGGGAGTGGCCGGGGAGCTGTTTTTT.

This chain connects TRBV7-9 to TRBJ2-7, with D unclear. There are 14 residues in the CDR3. Trimming took 3 bases from V and 2 from J, leaving 11 bases between them. Germline CDR1 SEHNR, CDR2 FQNEAQ (reference sequence). This CDR3 reads CASSFLLPPYEQYF. The CDR3 DNA reads TGTGCCAGCAGCTTTTTACTTCCTCCCTACGAGCAGTACTTC. Variable domain in full (rest from reference TRBV7-9 and TRBJ2-7): DTGVSQNPRHKITKRGQNVTFRCDPISEHNRLYWYRQTLGQGPEFLTYFQNEAQLEKSRLLSDRFSAERPKGSFSTLEIQRTEQGDSAMYLCASSFLLPPYEQYFGPGTRLTVT.

The chain joins TRBV11-2 to TRBJ2-7; the D is unclear. There are 14 residues in the CDR3. Germline CDR1 is SGHAT and CDR2 is FQNNGV. V was shortened by 4 bases and J by 3 bases, with 13 bases between the two germline ends. The CDR3 region has the DNA TGTGCCAGCAGCTGGGTCCACGGAAACTACGAGCAGTACTTC. Amino acids: CASSWVHGNYEQYF.

CDR3 sequence: CASKQLAGTDTQYF. CDR3 nucleotides: TGTGCCAGTAAACAGCTAGCGGGAACAGATACGCAGTATTTT. This chain uses TRBV19 with TRBJ2-3; 9 nucleotides agree with TRBD2. Germline values: CDR1 LNHDA, CDR2 SQIVND (reference sequence). J was trimmed by 3 bases and V by 7 bases; bases with no gene match: 5. CDR3 size: 14 residues.

This clone was counted a few times. The chain has TRBV27 and TRBJ2-7; D may match TRBD1 or TRBD2 (7 bases each). This CDR3 spans 15 amino acids. Between the trimmed V and J ends, which lost 7 bases and 2 bases, there was a span of 18 bases. The germline V gene has CDR1 MNHEY and CDR2 SMNVEV (reference sequence). The chain's CDR3 is CASKNGGGGTYEQYF. The CDR3 DNA sequence: TGTGCCAGCAAGAACGGGGGAGGGGGCACCTACGAGCAGTACTTC.

This clone occurred once. The chain carries TRBV7-8 and TRBJ2-2; either TRBD1 or TRBD2 may fit D (5 bases each). V dropped 3 bases and J dropped 4 bases, with 18 bases sitting between them. CDR1 and CDR2 (germline): SGHVS, FQNEAQ. This CDR3 is 17 amino acids long. The CDR3 loop is CASSLGTHPLGTGELFF. CDR3 bases: TGTGCCAGCAGCTTGGGGACCCACCCGCTGGGCACCGGGGAGCTGTTTTTT.

The chain couples TRBV19 to TRBJ1-2; D ambiguous. The germline CDR1 and CDR2 sequences are LNHDA and SQIVND (reference sequence). This CDR3 region has 13 residues. The V gene lost 4 bases and the J gene lost 4 bases, with 10 bases spanning the gap. The CDR3 sequence is CASSNQRAYGYTF. CDR3 DNA sequence: TGTGCCAGTAGTAATCAGAGGGCCTATGGCTACACCTTC.

This clone is a singleton in its sample. This sequence joins TRBV5-4 and TRBJ2-7; D gene ambiguous. The CDR3 loop spans 12 amino acids. V shed 4 bases and J shed 6 bases, with 11 bases lying between them. Germline CDR1 reads SGHNT; CDR2 reads YYREEE (reference sequence). CDR3 nucleotide sequence: TGTGCCAGCAGCCCTGTTACCTCCGAGCAGTACTTC. Its translation: CASSPVTSEQYF.

Only one count was recorded for this clone. The genes are TRBV4-2 and TRBJ1-2, with D maybe TRBD1 (5 bases). In germline, CDR1 is LGHNA, CDR2 YNFKEQ. Trimming cost V 6 bases and J 0 bases, with 14 bases left between them. CDR3 length equals 15 residues. The CDR3 nucleotides read TGTGCCAGCAGAAGCTACGGGACTTCTAACTATGGCTACACCTTC. Its translation: CASRSYGTSNYGYTF.

The chain carries TRBV6-1 and TRBJ2-7; possibly TRBD2 for D (5 bases). There are 14 residues in the CDR3. Germline V lookup: CDR1 MNHNS, CDR2 SASEGT. Trimming removed 8 bases from V and 1 base from J, with 15 bases in between. The DNA for the CDR3 is TGTGCCAGCGAGGGCAGCTTCAGTTCCTACGAGCAGTACTTC. It encodes CASEGSFSSYEQYF.

The chain recombines TRBV5-4 with TRBJ2-1, with TRBD2 matching 14 bases. CDR3 size: 18 residues. Germline lookup yields CDR1 SGHNT and CDR2 YYREEE (reference sequence). V was pared by 4 bases and J by 6 bases, with 12 bases of the junction left unmatched. This chain's CDR3 is CASSLRTSGRTGSNEQFF. The CDR3 DNA reads TGTGCCAGCAGCCTCAGGACTAGCGGGAGGACCGGAAGCAATGAGCAGTTCTTC.

The chain links TRBV2 to TRBJ2-4, with 8 bases aligning to TRBD1. J lost 3 bases, V lost 8 bases, and 9 bases had no gene match. From germline, CDR1 is SNHLY and CDR2 FYNNEI. CDR3 length equals 15 residues. The CDR3 is CASQQRGTGKNIQYF. DNA for the CDR3: TGTGCCAGCCAACAAAGGGGGACAGGCAAAAACATTCAGTACTTC.

The chain recombines TRBV28 with TRBJ2-7, with 9 nucleotides matching TRBD2. The trim removed 5 bases at V and 4 bases at J, leaving 3 bases unmatched. CDR1 and CDR2 (germline): MDHEN, SYDVKM. This CDR3 is 13 amino acids long. CDR3 in DNA: TGTGCCAGCAGTCAGCTAGCGGGGTACGAGCAGTACTTC. It encodes CASSQLAGYEQYF.

The chain recombines TRBV30 with TRBJ1-1, with D possibly being TRBD1 (5 bases). V lost 8 bases and J 0 bases, leaving 16 bases between the germline ends. The CDR3 runs to 14 residues. From germline, CDR1 is GTSNPN and CDR2 SVGIG (reference sequence). CDR3 amino acids: CAGSRAGMNTEAFF. CDR3 bases: TGTGCCGGGTCCCGGGCAGGGATGAACACTGAAGCTTTCTTT.

The rearrangement joins TRBV7-2 to TRBJ1-4; unclear D gene. Germline V gives CDR1 SGHTA, CDR2 FQGNSA. The CDR3 extends over 14 amino acids. The V end was cut by 3 bases, the J end by 7 bases, with 12 bases between. CDR3 sequence: CASSLGHSGEKLFF. In DNA form, the CDR3 reads TGTGCCAGCAGCTTGGGCCACTCTGGTGAAAAACTGTTTTTT.

CDR3 region: CASSGSGTISTDTQYF. The CDR3 nucleotides read TGTGCCAGTAGCGGTAGCGGGACAATTAGCACAGATACGCAGTATTTT. This sequence joins TRBV28 and TRBJ2-3; 8 bases are a match to TRBD2. Germline V gene lookup returns CDR1 MDHEN and CDR2 SYDVKM. V gave up 9 bases and J gave up 0 bases; unmatched junction bases: 11. This CDR3 has 16 amino acids.

The chain recombines TRBV28 with TRBJ2-7, with 9 bases matching TRBD1. Looked up from germline, CDR1 is MDHEN and CDR2 is SYDVKM. This CDR3 has 12 amino acids. V lost 5 bases, J lost 9 bases, and 5 bases stayed unmatched. CDR3 DNA sequence: TGTGCCAGCAGTCTGGGACAGGGATCGCAGTACTTC. It yields the protein CASSLGQGSQYF.

This chain connects TRBV30 to TRBJ1-1, with D unclear. Trimming left V 6 bases short and J 1 base short, with 9 bases between. The CDR3 length is 12 residues. Looked up from germline, CDR1 is GTSNPN and CDR2 is SVGIG (reference sequence). As DNA, the CDR3 is TGTGCCTGCGAGAGAGGGAACACTGAAGCTTTCTTT. Amino acid sequence: CACERGNTEAFF.

The chain carries TRBV7-3 and TRBJ2-3; 8 bases line up with TRBD2. Germline V gives CDR1 SGHTA, CDR2 FQGTGA. V shed 0 bases and J 6 bases; nucleotides not matched to a gene: 5. The CDR3 is 15 amino acids. The CDR3 loop is CASSLTLAGYDTQYF. The CDR3 DNA reads TGTGCCAGCAGCTTAACGCTAGCGGGTTACGATACGCAGTATTTT.

The V gene is TRBV27, the J gene TRBJ1-5; 8 positions agree with TRBD1. Trimming took 2 bases from V and 4 from J; bases not matched to a gene: 7. Germline CDR1 reads MNHEY; CDR2 reads SMNVEV (reference sequence). The CDR3 is 16 amino acids. CDR3 nucleotides: TGTGCCAGCAGTTTAAAGGGAGGACAGGGAAATCAGCCCCAGCATTTT. Protein product: CASSLKGGQGNQPQHF.